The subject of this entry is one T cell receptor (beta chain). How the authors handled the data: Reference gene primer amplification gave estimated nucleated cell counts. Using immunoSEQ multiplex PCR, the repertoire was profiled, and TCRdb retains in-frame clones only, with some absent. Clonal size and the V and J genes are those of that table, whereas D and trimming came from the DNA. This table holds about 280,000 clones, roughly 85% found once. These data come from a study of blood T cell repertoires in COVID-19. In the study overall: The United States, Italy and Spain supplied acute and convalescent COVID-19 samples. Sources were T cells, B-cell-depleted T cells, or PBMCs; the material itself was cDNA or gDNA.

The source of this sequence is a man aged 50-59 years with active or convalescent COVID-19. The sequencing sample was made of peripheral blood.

The CDR3 sequence: CASSLDRDHEQYF. The CDR3, as DNA: TGTGCCAGCAGCTTGGACAGGGACCACGAGCAGTACTTC. This chain links TRBV28 with TRBJ2-7, with 8 bases identical to TRBD1. This CDR3 has 13 residues. V shed 6 bases and J 5 bases; nucleotides not matched to a gene: 6. Germline-derived CDR1 and CDR2 are MDHEN and SYDVKM.